This T cell receptor beta chain came from a study of T cell responses to AZD1222 COVID-19 vaccine. Trimming left V 6 bases short and J 0 bases short, with 9 bases between. This CDR3 is 14 amino acids long. Germline assignment: CDR1 MNHEY and CDR2 SVGAGI. TCRdb keeps only in-frame clones here, not all; method: immunoSEQ multiplex PCR. The top ten clones hold roughly 1.6% of a sample with 170,000 or so clones, 90% of them seen once. The sequence was collected from an adult in good health. This specimen was peripheral blood, taken on day 0 of AZD1222 vaccination. The gene calls are TRBV6-5 and TRBJ1-3; D gene unclear. CDR3 in DNA: TGTGCCAGCAGCGCGGTTTACTCTGGAAACACCATATATTTT. Protein: CASSAVYSGNTIYF.